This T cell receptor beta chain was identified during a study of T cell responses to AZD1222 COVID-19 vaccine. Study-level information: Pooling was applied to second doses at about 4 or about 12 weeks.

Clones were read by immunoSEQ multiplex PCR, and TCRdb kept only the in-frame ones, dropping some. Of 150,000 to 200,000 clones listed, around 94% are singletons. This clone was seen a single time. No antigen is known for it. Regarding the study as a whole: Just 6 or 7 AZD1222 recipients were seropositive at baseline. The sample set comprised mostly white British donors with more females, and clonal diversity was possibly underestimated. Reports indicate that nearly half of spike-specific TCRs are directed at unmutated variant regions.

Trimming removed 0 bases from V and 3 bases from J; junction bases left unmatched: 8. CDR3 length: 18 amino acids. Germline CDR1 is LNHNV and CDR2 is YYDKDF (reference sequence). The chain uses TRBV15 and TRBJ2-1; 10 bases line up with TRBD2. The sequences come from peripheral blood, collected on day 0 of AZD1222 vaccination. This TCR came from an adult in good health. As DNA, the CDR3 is TGTGCCACCAGCAGAGATAGGCTAGCGGGAGAAGGCTACAATGAGCAGTTCTTC. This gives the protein CATSRDRLAGEGYNEQFF.